The 5 T cell receptor beta chains below all came from one sample that was sequenced in a study of T cells after posttransplantation cyclophosphamide. Clones were sequenced by immunoSEQ multiplex PCR, and TCRdb holds only the in-frame ones, with some missing. The sample shows some 30,000 clones, roughly 90% of them seen only once. The naive gate required viable CD3+CD4+ or CD3+CD8+ cells with CCR7+CD45RA+CD45RO-CD95-CD27+CD28+ phenotype. The sequencing sample was made of naive CD4+ T cells sorted from blood. The receptors were sampled from a man aged 25 to 40 in good health and a related stem cell transplant donor.

The rearrangement joins TRBV5-1 to TRBJ2-5, with D possibly being TRBD1 (7 bases). Germline lookup yields CDR1 SGHRS and CDR2 YFSETQ. The V gene lost 0 bases and the J gene lost 0 bases, with 15 bases spanning the gap. This CDR3 has 17 residues. This CDR3 is CASSLGRGHMYQETQYF. CDR3 in DNA: TGCGCCAGCAGCTTGGGGAGGGGGCACATGTACCAAGAGACCCAGTACTTC.

The gene calls are TRBV6-6 and TRBJ1-1; the D is unclear. The germline CDR1 and CDR2 sequences are MNHNY and SVGAGI (reference sequence). V dropped 6 bases and J dropped 8 bases, with 16 bases sitting between them. CDR3 length equals 13 residues. DNA of the CDR3: TGTGCCAGCAGCCTAGAGGTTACTAACGAAGCTTTCTTT. This gives the protein CASSLEVTNEAFF.

The CDR3 reads CATSRDPGSPLHF. The DNA for the CDR3 is TGTGCCACCAGCAGAGATCCCGGTTCACCCCTCCACTTT. The J gene is TRBJ1-6, the V gene TRBV15; D ambiguous. The germline V gene has CDR1 LNHNV and CDR2 YYDKDF (reference sequence). V lost 0 bases and J lost 9, with 6 bases in between. This CDR3 comprises 13 residues.

The gene calls are TRBV6-5 and TRBJ2-7, with 7 bases lining up with TRBD1. The germline CDR1 and CDR2 sequences are MNHEY and SVGAGI. With V trimmed by 8 bases and J by 0 bases, 10 bases remained unmatched. The CDR3 has 15 amino acids. In DNA form, the CDR3 reads TGTGCCAGCCAAGGTGGATCAGGGGGCTCCTACGAGCAGTACTTC. Translated, it gives CASQGGSGGSYEQYF.

This rearrangement joins TRBV23-1 to TRBJ2-7; a possible D gene is TRBD2 (6 bases). TRBV23-1 is classed as an ORF, of uncertain function. The CDR3 is 16 amino acids. V lost 6 bases, J lost 6 bases, and 24 bases lay in between. The CDR3 here is CASRFPRSGSEGEQYF. CDR3 in DNA: TGCGCCAGCAGGTTCCCCCGCTCAGGGTCGGAGGGCGAGCAGTACTTC.